This TCR beta chain was captured in a study of identical twins. Whole-study results and caveats: There is a chance that invariant MAIT and iNKT cells partially muddied zero-insertion analyses. Conclusions were drawn cross-sectionally by statistical analysis, without following the same donors.

The sample holds a few counts of this clonotype. Its antigen is unknown. MiXCR was run by TCRdb on the 5' RACE reads, yielding one entry per CDR3 protein. The profile shows hundreds of thousands of distinct CDR3 sequences, 21% of them singletons. CDR3 size: 14 residues. V dropped 2 bases and J dropped 4 bases, with 11 bases sitting between them. Germline-derived CDR1 and CDR2 are MNHEY and SMNVEV (reference sequence). This same sample was also part of a study on T cells expressing NK-cell markers. That publication notes: The study found these clonotypes also leading the CD3+CD56-NKG2C+ fraction in a few donors.

The receptor was derived from a woman in her late teens or twenties in good health. The chain recombines TRBV27 with TRBJ1-1; unclear D gene. Sequenced sample: PBMCs. The CDR3 loop is CASSLSRVGTEAFF. The DNA of the CDR3 is TGTGCCAGCAGTTTAAGCCGTGTAGGCACTGAAGCTTTCTTT.